This TCR beta chain was obtained from a study of beta chain features in type 1 diabetes. Points on this clone: Its antigen is currently unknown.

Overall study findings and caveats: Compared with healthy donors, patients appeared to share more similar naive, central memory and regulatory TCRB repertoires.

Purity (above 95%) was reached by all sorted populations. Sequenced material consisted of expressed TCRB transcripts (all of the isolated RNA was reverse transcribed). Assay used: immunoSEQ multiplex PCR; TCRdb lists only in-frame clones, some missing. The sample includes some 410,000 clones, approximately 15% of them seen just once. The receptor was derived from a man younger than 40 in good health. The sequencing input was naive CD4+ T cells from blood.

CDR3 sequence reads: CASRSAGPDLGANVLTF. The DNA of the CDR3 is TGCGCCAGCAGGAGTGCAGGGCCAGACCTAGGGGCCAACGTCCTGACTTTC. The V gene is TRBV23-1, the J gene TRBJ2-6, with D perhaps TRBD1 (5 bases). TRBV23-1 qualifies as an ORF whose function is uncertain. With 6 bases removed from V and 4 bases from J, the gap between germline ends came to 19 bases. The CDR3 covers 17 residues.